This TCR beta chain is from a study of T cell responses to AZD1222 COVID-19 vaccine. Study-wide results and limits: Spike-specific TCR breadth and depth rose after two AZD1222 doses. Spike was spanned by vaccine-associated CD4 TCRs, which were dominant at 160-218 and 743-854. Clonal diversity may have been underestimated, and the donors were mostly white British, with more females than males.

Profiling relied on immunoSEQ multiplex PCR, and the TCRdb table lists in-frame clones only, not all of them. The sample contains 75,000 to 100,000 clones, more than 90% of which appear only once. CDR1 and CDR2 (germline): WSHSY, SAAADI. The CDR3 runs 15 residues. V was cut by 0 bases and J by 9 bases, with 12 bases left in between. Points on this clone: The antigen is not known.

The sequence derives from an adult in good health. The chain couples TRBV10-2 to TRBJ1-6, with a tentative D call TRBD1 (5 bases). Specimen: peripheral blood, collected on day 0 of AZD1222 vaccination. CDR3 residues: CASSESEGSGSPLHF. The CDR3 bases are TGCGCCAGCAGTGAGTCAGAGGGGAGTGGTTCACCCCTCCACTTT.